These T cell receptor beta chains were read from a single sample in a study of shared clonotypes between healthy human individuals. TCRdb keeps only in-frame clones here, not all; method: immunoSEQ multiplex PCR. Of hundreds of thousands of clones listed, less than 98% are singletons. The sample consisted of naive CD4+ T cells sorted from blood. Receptor source: a woman aged 25 to 45 in good health. The CDR3 runs from the conserved cysteine through the conserved F or W. A D gene is named only where the DNA matches it firmly. Size tells how often a clone was seen (once, few, many) or the class of an expanded clone, and some rows leave it out.

TRBJ2-5,-,TRBD1,TRBV11-3,TGTGCCAGCAGCCAAGGACAGGGGCGACAAGAGACCCAGTACTTC,CASSQGQGRQETQYF
TRBJ2-1,-,-,TRBV5-1,TGCGCCAGCAGCTTGGAATGGCAGCGCGGGCCTAATGAGCAGTTCTTC,CASSLEWQRGPNEQFF
TRBJ2-1,once,TRBD2,TRBV5-1,TGCGCCAGCAGCTTGAGTCTTGCGGGAGCGTCCTACAATGAGCAGTTCTTC,CASSLSLAGASYNEQFF
TRBJ2-3,-,TRBD1,TRBV11-1,TGTGCCAGCAGCCCCTGGACAGGCCTCACGGACACAGATACGCAGTATTTT,CASSPWTGLTDTDTQYF
TRBJ1-4,-,-,TRBV6-1,TGTGCCAGCACCCTAGGCAGGGCTAATGAAAAACTGTTTTTT,CASTLGRANEKLFF
TRBJ2-7,-,TRBD2,TRBV27,TGTGCCACCGGGCGGGAGAATTCTCACGAGCAGTACTTC,CATGRENSHEQYF
TRBJ2-3,-,-,TRBV11-2,TGTGCCAGCAGCTTCTACTCAGATACGCAGTATTTT,CASSFYSDTQYF
TRBJ1-1,-,-,TRBV6-5,TGTGCCACCTCGCCCTACAAGAACACTGAAGCTTTCTTT,CATSPYKNTEAFF
TRBJ2-3,once,-,TRBV29-1,TGCAGCGTTGATGTAGAACGGAATACGCAGTATTTT,CSVDVERNTQYF
TRBJ1-1,-,-,TRBV27,TGTGCCAGCAGTTTCCCGCGGGGGAAGACTGAAGCTTTCTTT,CASSFPRGKTEAFF
TRBJ2-7,-,TRBD1,TRBV19,TGTGCCAGTAGTATAGCGTGGCAGGGGGTCCCCTACGAGCAGTACTTC,CASSIAWQGVPYEQYF
TRBJ1-6,once,TRBD1,TRBV5-1,TGCGCCAGCACGGGGGGACAGGCCAGGTCACCCCTCCACTTT,CASTGGQARSPLHF
TRBJ2-5,-,-,TRBV29-1,TGCAGCGTTGAAAGATTCAGCCAAGAGACCCAGTACTTC,CSVERFSQETQYF
TRBJ2-1,-,TRBD2,TRBV7-8,TGTGCCAGCAGCTTACGCGCTAGCGGGAGAATCGGGGCCTACAATGAGCAGTTCTTC,CASSLRASGRIGAYNEQFF
TRBJ1-2,-,TRBD1,TRBV11-1,TGTGCCAGCAGCTTACCTGGACAGGACCTCACTAGAGGCTACACCTTC,CASSLPGQDLTRGYTF
TRBJ2-7,-,-,TRBV15,TGTGCCACCAGCAAGGGACTTAGTAGTTACGAGCAGTACTTC,CATSKGLSSYEQYF
TRBJ1-5,-,TRBD1,TRBV27,TGTGCCAGCAGTTTATCGGGACAGCCGTGGGAGCCCCAGCATTTT,CASSLSGQPWEPQHF
TRBJ2-5,-,-,TRBV7-8,TGTGCCAGCAGCGCTTCGGTATGGGGAGAGACCCAGTACTTC,CASSASVWGETQYF
TRBJ2-7,once,-,TRBV28,TGTGCCAGCAGCATTTACAGGGGACTTAGGGACGAGCAGTACTTC,CASSIYRGLRDEQYF
TRBJ2-5,-,TRBD2,TRBV7-9,TGTGCCAGCACCCTCAGGAGGACTAGCGGGAAAGGAGAGACCCAGTACTTC,CASTLRRTSGKGETQYF
TRBJ1-5,-,-,TRBV4-1,TGCGCCAGCAGCCATGTCGGGCCCTCCTCCACGGCCCAGCATTTT,CASSHVGPSSTAQHF
TRBJ2-1,-,TRBD2,TRBV6-1,TGTGCCAGCAGACTAGCGGGATTGCACAATGAGCAGTTCTTC,CASRLAGLHNEQFF
TRBJ1-2,-,-,TRBV20-1,TGCAGTGCGGCGCACGGCTACACCTTC,CSAAHGYTF
TRBJ1-1,-,-,TRBV7-9,TGTGCCAGCAGCTTAATAATAGAGCGGACTTTCTTT,CASSLIIERTFF
TRBJ2-7,-,-,TRBV2,TGTGCCAGCAGTCAACTACTCATGAGGGGGCTAGCGGGTTTCCCCTCCTACGAGCAGTACTTC,CASSQLLMRGLAGFPSYEQYF
TRBJ2-3,-,-,TRBV9,TGTGCCAGCAGCCCGGACCCGCATCAAGATACGCAGTATTTT,CASSPDPHQDTQYF
TRBJ1-4,-,TRBD1,TRBV5-1,TGCGCCAGCAGTTCTGGGGGGACAGCCAGAGATGAAAAACTGTTTTTT,CASSSGGTARDEKLFF
TRBJ2-7,-,-,TRBV5-8,TGTGCCAGCAGCCTCCGGGGCAGGCTACGATCCTACGAGCAGTACTTC,CASSLRGRLRSYEQYF
TRBJ1-6,-,-,TRBV4-2,TGTGCCAGCAGCTCGCAATCGCCATACTCACCCCTCCACTTT,CASSSQSPYSPLHF
TRBJ1-1,-,-,TRBV14,TGTGCCAGCAGCCAAGGGTGGTCCACTGAAGCTTTCTTT,CASSQGWSTEAFF
TRBJ2-4,-,-,TRBV2,TGTGCCAGCTGTGAGGCCCTAGCCAAAAACATTCAGTACTTC,CASCEALAKNIQYF
TRBJ2-1,-,-,TRBV19,TGTGCCAGCGCAGGGGCTAAAAACAATGAGCAGTTCTTC,CASAGAKNNEQFF
TRBJ2-1,-,-,TRBV11-3,TGTGCCAGCAGTGAGGGCTCCTACAATGAGCAGTTCTTC,CASSEGSYNEQFF
TRBJ2-3,-,-,TRBV2,TGTGCCAGCAGTGTCGGGAGTCGGACAGATACGCAGTATTTT,CASSVGSRTDTQYF
TRBJ2-3,-,TRBD2,TRBV2,TGTGCCACCTTCGGCGGGGGATCTGGCACAGATACGCAGTATTTT,CATFGGGSGTDTQYF
TRBJ2-5,-,-,TRBV6-1,TGTGCCAGCAGTGTCGAGACCCAGTACTTC,CASSVETQYF